Here is one T cell receptor beta chain with its context. This specimen belongs to a study of blood T cell repertoires in COVID-19. CDR1 is SGHRS, CDR2 YFSETQ, per germline. The CDR3 spans 15 residues. The junction had 5 bases not matched to a gene; V was cut back by 3 bases and J by 5 bases. Data came from immunoSEQ multiplex PCR; TCRdb stores just in-frame clones and leaves some out. The top ten hold approximately 1.6% of the sample, which has more than 300,000 clones, more than 70% seen once. Input material: peripheral blood. This TCR derives from a woman in her thirties with COVID-19, enrolled during active disease. The chain has TRBV5-1 and TRBJ1-6; 7 bases line up with TRBD1. CDR3: CASSSNRGNNSPLHF. CDR3 sequence (DNA): TGCGCCAGCAGCTCAAACAGGGGAAATAATTCACCCCTCCACTTT.